These 16 T cell receptor beta chains were sequenced from one sample in a study of response to subunit inactivated influenza vaccine. TCRdb processed the RT-PCR reads anew with MiXCR; each CDR3 protein has one entry. The sample has around 540,000 distinct CDR3 sequences, about 11% seen once; the top ten hold roughly 10%. Sequenced here: PBMCs from blood, sampled on the day of vaccination. The source of these receptors is a middle-aged man who received an inactivated influenza vaccine.

This clonotype was seen a handful of times. CDR3 in DNA: TGTGCCAGCGTGGGCAGTAACTATGGCTACACCTTC. It is translated as CASVGSNYGYTF. This chain joins TRBV28 and TRBJ1-2; D is uncertain. Trimming took 8 bases from V and 1 from J, leaving 8 bases between them. The CDR3 sequence is 12 residues long. Germline V gene data show CDR1 as MDHEN and CDR2 as SYDVKM.

This clonotype was observed a handful of times. This sequence joins TRBV3-1 and TRBJ2-3, with unresolved D. Germline V lookup: CDR1 LGHDT, CDR2 YNNKEL (reference sequence). This CDR3 is 15 amino acids long. Trimming left V 4 bases short and J 6 bases short, with 17 bases between. This CDR3 is CASSRRPAPDDTQYF. The DNA of the CDR3 is TGTGCCAGCAGCCGCCGCCCAGCCCCTGATGATACGCAGTATTTT.

This clonotype has just a few counts. V is TRBV2 and J is TRBJ2-7; D possibly matches TRBD1 or TRBD2 (5 bases each). The CDR3 contains 14 residues. The germline V gene has CDR1 SNHLY and CDR2 FYNNEI. V was cut by 1 base and J by 3 bases, with 10 bases left in between. CDR3 loop: CASSEDQGRYEQYF. For the CDR3, the DNA is TGTGCCAGCAGTGAAGATCAGGGACGCTACGAGCAGTACTTC.

This CDR3 is CASSLIRASTDTQYF. CDR3 bases: TGCGCCAGCAGCTTGATCCGGGCTAGCACAGATACGCAGTATTTT. This chain joins TRBV5-1 and TRBJ2-3; unclear D gene. Trimming shortened V by 1 base and J by 0 bases, and 9 bases separated the two germline ends. Germline-derived CDR1 and CDR2 are SGHRS and YFSETQ. CDR3 length: 15 amino acids. Complete variable domain (other parts from reference TRBV5-1 and TRBJ2-3): KAGVTQTPRYLIKTRGQQVTLSCSPISGHRSVSWYQQTPGQGLQFLFEYFSETQRNKGNFPGRFSGRQFSNSRSEMNVSTLELGDSALYLCASSLIRASTDTQYFGPGTRLTVL.

Only a few counts were recorded for this clonotype. The V call is TRBV29-1, the J call TRBJ2-5, with 8 bases aligning to TRBD2. J was trimmed by 0 bases and V by 4 bases; bases with no gene match: 1. The CDR3 sequence is 13 residues long. Germline V gene data show CDR1 as SQVTM and CDR2 as ANQGSEA. The CDR3 here is CSVATSDQETQYF. The CDR3 nucleotides are TGCAGCGTTGCGACTAGCGACCAAGAGACCCAGTACTTC.

This clonotype came up a few times. This chain joins TRBV10-3 and TRBJ1-2; no clear D gene. There are 12 residues in the CDR3. Trimming removed 3 bases from V and 4 bases from J, with 6 bases in between. The germline CDR1 and CDR2 sequences are ENHRY and SYGVKD. The CDR3 is CAISEVGYGYTF. CDR3 DNA: TGTGCCATCAGTGAAGTGGGCTATGGCTACACCTTC.

The J gene is TRBJ2-1, the V gene TRBV11-2; D uncertain. The CDR3 spans 16 residues. The germline gives CDR1 SGHAT, CDR2 FQNNGV. Trimming cost V 5 bases and J 3 bases, with 17 bases left between them. CDR3: CASSPTLGPNYNEQFF. The CDR3 DNA reads as TGTGCCAGCAGCCCTACCCTAGGACCCAACTACAATGAGCAGTTCTTC.

With respect to this clonotype: With a much larger clone just one base away, this may be a read error. The chain uses TRBV20-1 and TRBJ1-5; maybe TRBD1 (6 bases). The germline V gene encodes CDR1 DFQATT and CDR2 SNEGSKA (reference sequence). The ends were cut back, 6 bases at V and 2 bases at J, with 14 bases in the middle. This CDR3 is built from 14 residues. CDR3: CSATTGPGNQPQHF. The CDR3, as DNA: TGCAGTGCGACCACAGGGCCTGGCAATCAGCCCCAGCATTTT.

CDR3 nucleotide sequence: TGTGCCAGCAGTTTAGGTCTTGGGGTGAGCGGAAACACCATATATTTT. It encodes CASSLGLGVSGNTIYF. The chain recombines TRBV28 with TRBJ1-3; D is ambiguous. Trimming cost V 2 bases and J 4 bases, with 15 bases left between them. Germline V CDR1 and CDR2: MDHEN, SYDVKM. The length of the CDR3 is 16 residues.

This clonotype was found many times. This rearrangement joins TRBV12-3 or TRBV12-4 to TRBJ2-3; D tentatively fits TRBD1 or TRBD2 (6 bases each). The V end was cut by 1 base, the J end by 4 bases, with 12 bases between. CDR3 length: 15 residues. The CDR3 nucleotides read TGTGCCAGCAGTTTAGTGGGGGGCCTCTCAGATACGCAGTATTTT. This encodes CASSLVGGLSDTQYF.

The table lists this clonotype with a few counts. The chain combines TRBV6-1 with TRBJ1-5, with D unclear. CDR1 and CDR2 from the germline V gene are MNHNS and SASEGT. This CDR3 comprises 15 residues. V shed 2 bases and J shed 7 bases, with 15 bases lying between them. The DNA for the CDR3 is TGTGCCAGCAGTGAAATGGGGAATACGAACCAGCCCCAGCATTTT. Amino acid sequence: CASSEMGNTNQPQHF.

Many counts were recorded for this clonotype. This chain uses TRBV5-1 with TRBJ2-1, with a tentative D call TRBD2 (6 bases). Trimming cost V 4 bases and J 6 bases, with 17 bases left between them. Germline CDR1 SGHRS, CDR2 YFSETQ. The CDR3 is 15 residues long. The CDR3 region is CASSPGGSQFNEQFF. Written as DNA, the CDR3 is TGCGCCAGCAGCCCCGGGGGAAGCCAGTTCAATGAGCAGTTCTTC.

This clonotype was observed a handful of times. The chain joins TRBV20-1 to TRBJ2-1; no firm D call. Germline loops: CDR1 DFQATT, CDR2 SNEGSKA (reference sequence). The CDR3 covers 14 residues. The V end lost 4 bases, the J end lost 0 bases, and 10 bases lay between the germline ends. The CDR3 is CSAIGLSSYNEQFF. The CDR3 DNA follows: TGCAGTGCTATCGGGCTTAGCTCCTACAATGAGCAGTTCTTC.

This clonotype was found many times. V and J are TRBV7-2 and TRBJ2-7; D is unresolved. The germline CDR1 and CDR2 sequences are SGHTA and FQGNSA. V was trimmed by 6 bases and J by 6 bases, leaving 9 bases between them. This CDR3 spans 11 amino acids. CDR3 DNA: TGTGCCAGCAGTTCAGGACCCGAGCAGTACTTC. Translation gives CASSSGPEQYF.

Only a few counts were recorded for this clonotype. The CDR3 reads CASSQVGQRFAPLHF. As DNA, the CDR3 is TGTGCCAGCAGCCAAGTGGGACAGCGTTTTGCACCCCTCCACTTT. The rearrangement joins TRBV4-2 to TRBJ1-6, with 7 bases fitting TRBD1. Germline CDR1 LGHNA, CDR2 YNFKEQ. Unmatched junction bases numbered 8, after V lost 1 base and J lost 11 bases. This CDR3 spans 15 amino acids.

In this sample, this clonotype turned up a few times. The rearrangement links TRBV10-3 to TRBJ2-3, with TRBD1 identical over 9 bases. Germline lookup yields CDR1 ENHRY and CDR2 SYGVKD. The length of the CDR3 is 13 residues. V lost 8 bases to trimming and J lost 5 bases; unmatched junction nucleotides: 5. CDR3 region: CAIRDREIDTQYF. CDR3 in DNA: TGTGCCATCCGGGACAGGGAAATAGATACGCAGTATTTT.